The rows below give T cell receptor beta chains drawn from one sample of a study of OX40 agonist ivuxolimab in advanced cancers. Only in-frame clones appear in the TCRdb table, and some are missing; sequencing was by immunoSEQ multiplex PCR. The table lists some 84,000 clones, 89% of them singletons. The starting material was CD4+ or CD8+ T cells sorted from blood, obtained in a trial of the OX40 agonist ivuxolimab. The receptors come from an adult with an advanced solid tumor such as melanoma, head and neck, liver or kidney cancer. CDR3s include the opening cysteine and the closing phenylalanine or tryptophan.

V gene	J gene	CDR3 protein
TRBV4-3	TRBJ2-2	CASSQEGQGGNTGELFF
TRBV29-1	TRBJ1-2	CSVGQGGNYGYTF
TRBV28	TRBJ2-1	CVGQDYNEQFF
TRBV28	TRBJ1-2	CASSELRGQGVNYGYTF
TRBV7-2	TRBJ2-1	CASSGALNEQFF
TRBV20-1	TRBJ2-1	CSALKNEQFF
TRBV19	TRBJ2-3	CASSIGWTTTDTQYF
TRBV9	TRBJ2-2	CASSVEGATGELFF
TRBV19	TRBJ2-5	CASSRTGQLTETQYF
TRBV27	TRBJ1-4	CASSSQINNEKLFF